Listed below are T cell receptor beta chains from one sample, sequenced in a study of vaccination effects on CD4 cells after COVID-19. Clones were read by immunoSEQ multiplex PCR, and TCRdb kept only the in-frame ones, dropping some. The table includes about 21,000 clones, roughly 75% detected once. Their cognate antigens are unknown. The material sequenced was CD4+ T cells from PBMCs cultured with HCoV-NL63 spike peptides, taken before COVID-19 vaccination. These receptors came from a human donor who received a COVID-19 vaccine. Both conserved end residues are part of each CDR3. The D gene is left open where the match is weak. A clone size is listed for some rows: how often the clone was seen (once, few, many), or a class if it is expanded.

TRBV3-1/TRBV3-2	few	.	CASSQDTGLYSNQPQHF
TRBV5-1	.	.	CASSLGRLRDTQYF
TRBV28	.	TRBD1	CASSYSDRFPTIGTEAFF
TRBV18	.	.	CASSPRGGNEKLFF
TRBV10-3	.	TRBD2	CAISDGGGDIQYF
TRBV4-3	.	.	CASSQDSSGETHYGYTF
TRBV6-4	.	TRBD2	CASSASGLAGVREQFF
TRBV9	once	TRBD2	CASSARDYSTDTQYF
TRBV7-3	.	TRBD2	CASSFGLAGASGETQYF
TRBV28	.	.	CAILGLLGTEAFF
TRBV11-2	.	.	CASRSISGSYNEQFF
TRBV11-3	few	.	CASSLDLTGKMARGPSTDTQYF
TRBV11-3	.	TRBD1	CASSLAPLLKTGGLNQPQHF
TRBV19	once	TRBD1	CASSIRDRGRNSPLHF
TRBV30	.	.	CAWRQGLNTEAFF
TRBV5-8	.	.	CASSLGGPMNTEAFF
TRBV5-4	.	.	CASSRERSYEQYF
TRBV7-2	.	.	CASSLATDYEQYF
TRBV20-1	.	.	CSAYRDLYTF
TRBV7-2	.	.	CASSLSRDVYEQYF
TRBV6-2/TRBV6-3	.	.	CASSRPGLSYNEQFF
TRBV2	.	.	CASSVSRGPNIQYF
TRBV11-2	.	TRBD1	CASSLGTGGSRRAFF
TRBV10-3	.	.	CAISGPGTTGELFF
TRBV6-5	.	.	CASSYSITQGNDGYTF
TRBV7-8	.	.	CASSFSRAISNTEAFF
TRBV12-3/TRBV12-4	.	TRBD1	CASRGQGSREQYF
TRBV10-1	few	.	CASSESPFIYEQYF
TRBV5-1	.	TRBD1	CASRSATGTGGGEQYF
TRBV24-1	.	.	CATSDPQGLEEKLFF
TRBV6-2/TRBV6-3	.	TRBD2	CASSYAGVRWETQYF
TRBV3-1/TRBV3-2	once	.	CASSQRGTEAFF
TRBV5-4	few	.	CASSLGGLRNQPQHF
TRBV2	.	.	CASSDWRSYNSPLHF
TRBV16	once	.	CASSQFGFTDTQYF
TRBV7-2	.	.	CASSRRWWGTDTQYF
TRBV3-1/TRBV3-2	.	TRBD1	CASSQFDEWDRGYNEQFF
TRBV3-1/TRBV3-2	.	.	CASSQDTTPIAKNIQYF
TRBV12-3/TRBV12-4	once	.	CASSPTGGSGYTF
TRBV19	.	.	CASSIREGTVDSPLHF
TRBV28	.	.	CASSVQEETQYF
TRBV11-2	.	.	CASSRTRGGFDEQYF
TRBV30	.	.	CAFVGSGQRTDTQYF
TRBV9	few	.	CASNRGNTGELFF
TRBV28	.	.	CASSSGQGGADTQYF
TRBV27	few	.	CASSFRIGELFF
TRBV5-6	once	TRBD2	CASSPTGLGRSSAQYF
TRBV30	.	TRBD2	CACPTGTSSYEQYF
TRBV5-4	.	.	CASSLGNSFEAFF